This entry lists 6 T cell receptor beta chains sequenced from one sample in a study of Graves' ophthalmopathy and Graves' hyperthyroidism. Amplified material comprised TCR beta CDR3 regions derived from RNA transcripts. RT-PCR in the first round used HTBI primers; a second-round multiplex PCR followed. One entry per CDR3 protein, called by TCRdb with MiXCR from the multiplex PCR reads. This sample has over 650,000 distinct CDR3 sequences; roughly 41% occur once, and the top ten carry 2.5% to 3.5%. The specimen was peripheral blood. These receptors originate from an adult man with Graves' ophthalmopathy.

This chain connects TRBV5-1 to TRBJ1-2, with a possible D match to TRBD1 (6 bases). Trimming cost V 1 base and J 6 bases, with 13 bases left between them. Germline V gives CDR1 SGHRS, CDR2 YFSETQ. The CDR3 consists of 14 residues. CDR3 residues: CASSLFAGGDGYTF. The CDR3 coding sequence is TGCGCCAGCAGCTTGTTTGCTGGGGGCGATGGCTACACCTTC.

This clonotype has just one count. One end of the junction is discordant with germline, which a read error may explain. The chain employs TRBV9 and TRBJ1-5; 10 positions match TRBD1. CDR3 length equals 15 residues. Germline V lookup: CDR1 SGDLS, CDR2 YYNGEE. The CDR3 bases are TGTGCCAGCAGACCCTCGACAGGGGGCAAGCAGCCCCAGCATTTT. Protein: CASRPSTGGKQPQHF.

Remarks on this clonotype: This sequence may be a read error, since a much larger clone differs from it by one base. This CDR3 fails to terminate in the conserved phenylalanine or tryptophan, so it likely reflects a read error. V is TRBV20-1 and J is TRBJ2-5; no clear D gene. V lost 3 bases and J lost 1, with 12 bases in between. CDR1 is DFQATT and CDR2 is SNEGSKA in the germline V gene (reference sequence). This CDR3 region has 14 residues. The CDR3 loop reads CSASSGGAQETQYL. CDR3 coding DNA: TGCAGTGCTAGTTCGGGCGGAGCCCAAGAGACCCAGTACCTC.

This clonotype was counted ten times or more. J is TRBJ2-7 and V is TRBV19; D gene unclear. The CDR3 runs to 12 residues. The V and J ends lost 4 bases and 7 bases respectively, with 11 bases between them. Germline V gives CDR1 LNHDA, CDR2 SQIVND (reference sequence). The CDR3: CASSNRRWEQYF. CDR3 nucleotide sequence: TGTGCCAGTAGTAACCGCCGGTGGGAGCAGTACTTC.

This clonotype was recorded many times. The gene calls are TRBV7-8 and TRBJ2-5; D gene uncertain. Trimming took off 1 base at V and 5 bases at J, with 14 bases between the two ends. Germline V CDR1 and CDR2: SGHVS, FQNEAQ. The CDR3 is 15 amino acids. CDR3 amino acids: CASSLGDRPWETQYF. CDR3 in DNA: TGTGCCAGCAGCTTAGGGGATAGACCCTGGGAGACCCAGTACTTC. Filled out from reference TRBV7-8 and TRBJ2-5, the complete variable domain reads GAGVSQSPRYKVAKRGQDVALRCDPISGHVSLFWYQQALGQGPEFLTYFQNEAQLDKSGLPSDRFFAERPEGSVSTLKIQRTQQEDSAVYLCASSLGDRPWETQYFGPGTRLLVL.

This clonotype was counted between two and nine times. The rearrangement uses TRBV29-1 and TRBJ2-3, with TRBD1 matching 7 bases. The junction had 7 bases not matched to a gene; V was cut back by 6 bases and J by 4 bases. Germline V gene lookup returns CDR1 SQVTM and CDR2 ANQGSEA. This CDR3 is 13 amino acids long. CDR3 sequence reads: CSVIIGGADTQYF. The CDR3 DNA is TGCAGCGTGATCATAGGGGGCGCAGATACGCAGTATTTT.